The subject of this entry is one T cell receptor beta chain. Its antigen has not been determined. The sample comes from a study of diagnostic markers for celiac disease (dated by TCRdb to the early 2020s). The listed sequencing device is Illumina MiSeq. After the reads were reprocessed by TCRdb, one entry was made per CDR3 protein sequence, with no DNA. The table for this sample shows a few thousand distinct CDR3 sequences. Approximately 5.6% of the sample rests with the top ten. The CDR3 goes from the cysteine to the phenylalanine over 15 residues. No DNA sequence was recorded. This receptor was obtained from a human donor. This table probably holds off-target reads from a library built for another chain. The chain employs TRBV12-3 or TRBV12-4 and TRBJ1-5; TCRdb names TRBD1, which stays unverified in the absence of DNA. Specimen: either unsorted cells or a sorted T cell fraction (not recorded which). The CDR3 region reads CASTKGAGSNQPQHF.